The 20 T cell receptor beta chains below come from one sample, sequenced in a study of T cells after yellow fever vaccination. TCRdb analysed the 5' RACE reads with MiXCR anew, one entry per CDR3 protein. The data show about 630,000 distinct CDR3 sequences, roughly an eighth seen once. This material consisted of PBMCs, taken on the day of the yellow fever booster vaccination. The receptors here all came from a man aged 25 to 45 who received the YFV17D yellow fever vaccine.

There are a few counts of this clonotype. The J gene is TRBJ2-7, the V gene TRBV10-2; 8 bases line up with TRBD1. Germline CDR1 reads WSHSY; CDR2 reads SAAADI. After removal of 0 bases from V and 3 bases from J, the junction contained 4 bases not matched to a gene. The CDR3 is 15 residues long. The CDR3 is CASSESFDRGYEQYF. The DNA of the CDR3 is TGCGCCAGCAGTGAGTCGTTCGACAGGGGCTACGAGCAGTACTTC.

This clonotype was counted a few times. This chain connects TRBV9 to TRBJ2-6, with D unclear. This CDR3 has 13 residues. V was shortened by 0 bases and J by 5 bases, with 3 bases between the two germline ends. CDR1 and CDR2 (germline): SGDLS, YYNGEE. CDR3 nucleotide sequence: TGTGCCAGCAGCGTAGAATGGGCCAACGTCCTGACTTTC. This codes for CASSVEWANVLTF. Drawing the rest from reference TRBV9 and TRBJ2-6, the complete variable domain is DSGVTQTPKHLITATGQRVTLRCSPRSGDLSVYWYQQSLDQGLQFLIQYYNGEERAKGNILERFSAQQFPDLHSELNLSSLELGDSALYFCASSVEWANVLTFGAGSRLTVL.

The sample holds a few counts of this clonotype. The chain recombines TRBV6-2 or TRBV6-3 with TRBJ2-1, with 10 bases aligning to TRBD2. The CDR3 length is 16 residues. Germline CDR1 is MNHEY and CDR2 is SVGEGT. After removal of 4 bases from V and 4 bases from J, the junction contained 7 bases not matched to a gene. CDR3 sequence: CASSSTLLAGYNEQFF. CDR3 DNA sequence: TGTGCCAGCAGTTCTACTTTACTAGCGGGGTACAATGAGCAGTTCTTC.

This clonotype was seen more than once but under ten times. The chain links TRBV5-1 to TRBJ1-6; maybe TRBD1 (5 bases). CDR1 is SGHRS and CDR2 is YFSETQ in the germline V gene. This CDR3 comprises 17 residues. Trimming took off 0 bases at V and 3 bases at J, with 13 bases between the two ends. The CDR3 region is CASSLGPDRVYNSPLHF. Here the CDR3 DNA reads TGCGCCAGCAGCTTGGGCCCCGACAGAGTCTATAATTCACCCCTCCACTTT.

This clonotype was found a few times. The chain carries TRBV12-3 or TRBV12-4 and TRBJ1-2; D is possibly TRBD1 (6 bases). The CDR3 sequence is 14 residues long. Trimming stripped 3 bases from V and 4 bases from J, with 12 bases between. CDR3 in amino acids: CASSFQQGLYGYTF. Written as DNA, the CDR3 is TGTGCCAGCAGTTTCCAACAGGGACTCTATGGCTACACCTTC.

This clonotype was detected a few times. The rearrangement links TRBV11-3 to TRBJ2-1; D is uncertain. Germline values: CDR1 SGHNT, CDR2 YENEEA. This CDR3 spans 14 amino acids. Trimming cost V 3 bases and J 8 bases, with 14 bases left between them. Written as DNA, the CDR3 is TGTGCCAGCAGCTTTCTTACTGATAGCTATGAGCAGTTCTTC. Amino acid sequence: CASSFLTDSYEQFF.

This clonotype was seen a few times. The chain links TRBV5-1 to TRBJ2-1; D is unresolved. V lost 5 bases, J lost 0 bases, and 15 bases lay in between. Per germline, CDR1 SGHRS and CDR2 YFSETQ. The CDR3 runs to 16 residues. CDR3 in amino acids: CASRPRVGSSYNEQFF. CDR3 nucleotides: TGCGCCAGCAGACCCCGGGTCGGTAGCTCCTACAATGAGCAGTTCTTC.

This rearrangement joins TRBV5-6 to TRBJ1-1; D is possibly TRBD1 (5 bases). The CDR3 spans 14 residues. V was pared by 1 base and J by 2 bases, with 9 bases between. Germline CDR1 is SGHDT and CDR2 is YYEEEE. Here the CDR3 reads CASSLQGFNTEAFF. The CDR3 nucleotides are TGTGCCAGCAGCTTGCAGGGTTTCAACACTGAAGCTTTCTTT.

The CDR3 nucleotides are TGTGCCACCAGCAGAGGAGAAGGAACTGGGGCCAACGTCCTGACTTTC. Protein product: CATSRGEGTGANVLTF. The genes are TRBV15 and TRBJ2-6; the D is unclear. The germline V and J ends were trimmed by 1 base and 2 bases, with 9 bases remaining between them. The CDR3 extends over 16 amino acids. Germline V gene data show CDR1 as LNHNV and CDR2 as YYDKDF (reference sequence).

V is TRBV12-3 or TRBV12-4 and J is TRBJ2-1, with a tentative D call TRBD2 (6 bases). Trimming took off 3 bases at V and 7 bases at J, with 16 bases between the two ends. The CDR3 runs to 15 residues. The CDR3 is CASSFGWDSLNEQFF. In DNA form, the CDR3 reads TGTGCCAGCAGTTTTGGGTGGGACTCTTTGAATGAGCAGTTCTTC.

The chain links TRBV30 to TRBJ1-5; D may be TRBD1 (6 bases). V was clipped by 5 bases and J by 4 bases, with 15 bases between them. CDR3 length: 14 residues. The V gene's germline CDR1 is GTSNPN and CDR2 SVGIG (reference sequence). The CDR3 nucleotides are TGTGCCTGGTCCACGGGACAATCAAATCAGCCCCAGCATTTT. Translated, it gives CAWSTGQSNQPQHF.

The genes are TRBV7-2 and TRBJ2-2; no clear D gene. Germline V lookup: CDR1 SGHTA, CDR2 FQGNSA. This CDR3 spans 14 amino acids. V lost 1 base, J lost 3 bases, and 6 bases lay in between. The CDR3 is CASSLGPYTGELFF. DNA of the CDR3: TGTGCCAGCAGCTTAGGGCCCTACACCGGGGAGCTGTTTTTT.

This clonotype was seen only a few times. The genes are TRBV6-5 and TRBJ2-5; D may be TRBD2 (5 bases). Trimming cost V 2 bases and J 4 bases, with 11 bases left between them. The CDR3 consists of 14 residues. Looked up from germline, CDR1 is MNHEY and CDR2 is SVGAGI. The CDR3 coding sequence is TGTGCCAGCAGTTACGAGGGAACTCGAGAGACCCAGTACTTC. Its translation is CASSYEGTRETQYF.

The V gene is TRBV9, the J gene TRBJ2-2, with D perhaps TRBD2 (5 bases). Germline CDR1 is SGDLS and CDR2 is YYNGEE. V gave up 0 bases and J gave up 3 bases, with 12 bases separating them. This CDR3 contains 16 residues. CDR3 protein: CASSVVSREDTGELFF. CDR3 bases: TGTGCCAGCAGCGTAGTGTCACGGGAAGACACCGGGGAGCTGTTTTTT.

This rearrangement joins TRBV20-1 to TRBJ2-4, with 8 bases fitting TRBD1. V shed 5 bases and J 3 bases; nucleotides not matched to a gene: 6. CDR3 length: 14 amino acids. Per the germline V gene, CDR1 is DFQATT and CDR2 is SNEGSKA (reference sequence). CDR3 amino acids: CSAPQGGVKNIQYF. The CDR3 nucleotides are TGCAGTGCTCCACAGGGGGGAGTCAAAAACATTCAGTACTTC.

Note on this clonotype: One end of the junction varies from germline; a read error may be responsible. The gene calls are TRBV5-8 and TRBJ2-7; a weak D match, TRBD1 (7 bases). Germline values: CDR1 SGHTS, CDR2 YDEGEE. The CDR3 is made up of 11 amino acids. CDR3: CASSSRTGGGF. CDR3 nucleotides: TGTGCCAGCAGCTCGAGGACAGGAGGGGGCTTC.

In its sample, this clonotype was seen a few times. The CDR3 DNA reads TGCGCCAGCAGCCAAAAGACAGGGGGGGACGAGCAGTACTTC. It yields the protein CASSQKTGGDEQYF. The J gene is TRBJ2-7, the V gene TRBV4-1; TRBD1 matches at 9 bases. Germline CDR1 reads MGHRA; CDR2 reads YSYEKL. V lost 2 bases, J lost 5 bases, and 4 bases stayed unmatched. The CDR3 loop spans 14 amino acids.

This clonotype was seen a few times. The V gene is TRBV19, the J gene TRBJ2-7; TRBD1 matches at 7 bases. Germline values: CDR1 LNHDA, CDR2 SQIVND (reference sequence). The CDR3 length is 15 residues. Trimming at V came to 6 bases and at J to 0 bases, leaving 8 bases not matched to a gene. The CDR3 is CASRDPGQSSYEQYF. Written as DNA, the CDR3 is TGTGCCAGTAGAGATCCGGGACAGAGCTCCTACGAGCAGTACTTC.

V and J are TRBV14 and TRBJ2-1, with a weak D call TRBD1 (5 bases). Trimming removed 0 bases at V and 3 bases at J, with 15 bases between. The CDR3 extends over 17 amino acids. CDR1 and CDR2 from the germline V gene are SGHDN and FVKESK. CDR3 loop: CASSQDQGNRIYNEQFF. CDR3 coding DNA: TGTGCCAGCAGCCAAGATCAGGGTAATCGAATCTACAATGAGCAGTTCTTC.

The gene calls are TRBV9 and TRBJ2-2, with no clear D. Trimming removed 0 bases from V and 7 bases from J, with 10 bases in between. The CDR3 covers 14 residues. The germline V gene has CDR1 SGDLS and CDR2 YYNGEE. Here the CDR3 DNA reads TGTGCCAGCAGCGTAGGGTTAGCAGACGGGGAGCTGTTTTTT. It encodes CASSVGLADGELFF. Based on the CDR3 plus reference TRBV9 and TRBJ2-2, the full variable domain is DSGVTQTPKHLITATGQRVTLRCSPRSGDLSVYWYQQSLDQGLQFLIQYYNGEERAKGNILERFSAQQFPDLHSELNLSSLELGDSALYFCASSVGLADGELFFGEGSRLTVL.